This T cell receptor (beta chain) came from a study of OX40 agonist ivuxolimab in advanced cancers. With 3 bases removed from V and 1 base from J, the gap between germline ends came to 10 bases. The CDR3 has 14 residues. The germline CDR1 and CDR2 sequences are SGHTA and FQGNSA. TCRdb keeps only in-frame clones here, not all; method: immunoSEQ multiplex PCR. The sample carries 21,000 or so clones, just under 90% recorded once. The clonotype originates from an adult with an advanced solid tumor such as melanoma, head and neck, liver or kidney cancer. The J gene is TRBJ2-7, the V gene TRBV7-2, with TRBD1 as a possible D gene (6 bases). Sequences were derived from CD4+ or CD8+ T cells sorted from blood, sampled in a trial of the OX40 agonist ivuxolimab. CDR3 nucleotides: TGTGCCAGCAGCTTGTGGACAGAGTCCTACGAGCAGTACTTC. Translating it yields CASSLWTESYEQYF.